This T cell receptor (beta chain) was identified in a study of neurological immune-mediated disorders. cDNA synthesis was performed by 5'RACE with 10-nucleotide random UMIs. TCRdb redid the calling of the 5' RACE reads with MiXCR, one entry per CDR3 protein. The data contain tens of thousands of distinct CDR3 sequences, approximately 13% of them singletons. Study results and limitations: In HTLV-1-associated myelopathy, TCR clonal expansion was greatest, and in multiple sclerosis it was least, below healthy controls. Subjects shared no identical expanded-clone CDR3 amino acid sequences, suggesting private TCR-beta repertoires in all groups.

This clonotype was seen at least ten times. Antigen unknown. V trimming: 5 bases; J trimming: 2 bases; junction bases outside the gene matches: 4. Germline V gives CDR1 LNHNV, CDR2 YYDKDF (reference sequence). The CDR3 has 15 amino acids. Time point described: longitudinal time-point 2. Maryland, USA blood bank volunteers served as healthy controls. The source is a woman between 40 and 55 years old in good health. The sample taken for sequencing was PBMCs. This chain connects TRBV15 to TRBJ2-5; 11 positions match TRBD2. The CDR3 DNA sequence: TGTGCCACCAGCCTGATAGCGGGAGGGCAAGAGACCCAGTACTTC. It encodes CATSLIAGGQETQYF.